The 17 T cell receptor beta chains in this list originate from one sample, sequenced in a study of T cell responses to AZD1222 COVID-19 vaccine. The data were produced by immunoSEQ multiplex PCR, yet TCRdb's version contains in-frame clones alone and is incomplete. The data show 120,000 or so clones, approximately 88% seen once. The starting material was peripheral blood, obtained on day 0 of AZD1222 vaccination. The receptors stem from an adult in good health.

CDR3 coding DNA: TGCGCCAGCAGCCAAGCAGACAGGGGGTCCTACGAGCAGTACTTC. Protein sequence: CASSQADRGSYEQYF. This chain connects TRBV4-3 to TRBJ2-7, with 9 bases aligning to TRBD1. The J segment lost 1 base and the V segment lost 1 base, leaving 2 bases of the junction unmatched. The germline gives CDR1 LGHNA, CDR2 YSLEER. This CDR3 contains 15 residues.

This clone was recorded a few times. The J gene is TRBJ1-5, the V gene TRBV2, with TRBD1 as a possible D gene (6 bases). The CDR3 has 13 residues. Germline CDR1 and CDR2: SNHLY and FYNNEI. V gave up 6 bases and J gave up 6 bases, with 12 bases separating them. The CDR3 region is CASRGTYGQPQHF. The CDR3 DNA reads TGTGCCAGCAGAGGGACATATGGTCAGCCCCAGCATTTT.

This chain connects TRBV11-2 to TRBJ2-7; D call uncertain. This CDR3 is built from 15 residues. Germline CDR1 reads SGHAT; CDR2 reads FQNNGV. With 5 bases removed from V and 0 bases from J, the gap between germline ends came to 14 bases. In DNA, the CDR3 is TGTGCCAGCAGCCACTCCTCTCAAGCCTCCTACGAGCAGTACTTC. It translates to CASSHSSQASYEQYF.

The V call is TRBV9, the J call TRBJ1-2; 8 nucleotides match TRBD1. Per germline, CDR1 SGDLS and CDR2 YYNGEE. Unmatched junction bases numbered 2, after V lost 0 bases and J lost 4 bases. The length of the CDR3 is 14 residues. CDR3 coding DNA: TGTGCCAGCAGCGTAGCGACAGGGGCCTATGGCTACACCTTC. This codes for CASSVATGAYGYTF.

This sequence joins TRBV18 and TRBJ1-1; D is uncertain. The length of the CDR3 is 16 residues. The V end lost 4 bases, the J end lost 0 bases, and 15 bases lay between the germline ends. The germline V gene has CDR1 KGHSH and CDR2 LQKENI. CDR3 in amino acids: CASSREGPGLNTEAFF. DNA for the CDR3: TGTGCCAGCTCACGGGAAGGCCCCGGCCTGAACACTGAAGCTTTCTTT.

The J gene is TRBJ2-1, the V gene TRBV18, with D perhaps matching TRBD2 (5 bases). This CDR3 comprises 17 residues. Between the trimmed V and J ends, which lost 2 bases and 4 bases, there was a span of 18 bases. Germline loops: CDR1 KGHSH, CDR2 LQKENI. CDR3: CASSPVEAGGDYNEQFF. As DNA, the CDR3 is TGTGCCAGCTCACCAGTGGAGGCAGGAGGAGATTACAATGAGCAGTTCTTC.

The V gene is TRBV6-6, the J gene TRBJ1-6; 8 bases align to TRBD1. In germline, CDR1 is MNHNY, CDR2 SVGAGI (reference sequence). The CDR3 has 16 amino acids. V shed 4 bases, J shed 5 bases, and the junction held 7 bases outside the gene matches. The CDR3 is CASSWIRGRDNSPLHF. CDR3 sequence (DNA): TGTGCCAGCAGTTGGATCAGGGGGCGCGATAATTCACCCCTCCACTTT.

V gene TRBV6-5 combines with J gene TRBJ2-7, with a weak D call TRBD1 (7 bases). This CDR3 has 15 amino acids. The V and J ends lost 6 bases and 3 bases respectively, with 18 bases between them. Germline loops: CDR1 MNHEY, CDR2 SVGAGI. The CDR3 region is CASRSQGGGLYEQYF. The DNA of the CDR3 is TGTGCCAGCAGAAGTCAGGGGGGCGGCCTCTACGAGCAGTACTTC.

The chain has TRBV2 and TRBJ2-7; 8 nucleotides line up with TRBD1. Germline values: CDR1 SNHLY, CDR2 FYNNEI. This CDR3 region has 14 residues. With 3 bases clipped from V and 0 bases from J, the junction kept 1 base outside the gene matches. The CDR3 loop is CASSEQGASYEQYF. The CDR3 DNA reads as TGTGCCAGCAGTGAGCAGGGGGCCTCCTACGAGCAGTACTTC.

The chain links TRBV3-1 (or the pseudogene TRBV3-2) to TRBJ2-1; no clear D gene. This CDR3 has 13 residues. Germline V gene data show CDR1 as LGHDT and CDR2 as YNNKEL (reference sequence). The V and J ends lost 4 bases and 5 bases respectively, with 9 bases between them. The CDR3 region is CASSRDNHNEQFF. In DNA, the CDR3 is TGTGCCAGCAGCCGCGACAACCACAATGAGCAGTTCTTC.

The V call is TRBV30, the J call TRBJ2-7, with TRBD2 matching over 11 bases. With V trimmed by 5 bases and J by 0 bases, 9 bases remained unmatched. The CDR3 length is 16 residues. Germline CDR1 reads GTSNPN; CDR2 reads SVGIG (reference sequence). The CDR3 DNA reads TGTGCCTGGGGGCTAGCGGGGGGCGTCACCTCCTACGAGCAGTACTTC. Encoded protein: CAWGLAGGVTSYEQYF. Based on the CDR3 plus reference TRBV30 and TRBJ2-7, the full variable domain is SQTIHQWPATLVQPVGSPLSLECTVEGTSNPNLYWYRQAAGRGLQLLFYSVGIGQISSEVPQNLSASRPQDRQFILSSKKLLLSDSGFYLCAWGLAGGVTSYEQYFGPGTRLTVT.

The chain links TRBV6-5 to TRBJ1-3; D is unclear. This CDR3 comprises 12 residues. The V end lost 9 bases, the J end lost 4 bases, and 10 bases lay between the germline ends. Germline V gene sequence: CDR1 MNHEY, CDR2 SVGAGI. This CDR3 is CASWNWGNTIYF. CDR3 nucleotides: TGTGCCAGTTGGAACTGGGGAAACACCATATATTTT.

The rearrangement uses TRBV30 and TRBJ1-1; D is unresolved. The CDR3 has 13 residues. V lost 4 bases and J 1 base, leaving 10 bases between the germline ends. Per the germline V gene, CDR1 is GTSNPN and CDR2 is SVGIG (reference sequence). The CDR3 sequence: CAWIKGKNTEAFF. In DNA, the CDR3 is TGTGCCTGGATAAAAGGGAAGAACACTGAAGCTTTCTTT.

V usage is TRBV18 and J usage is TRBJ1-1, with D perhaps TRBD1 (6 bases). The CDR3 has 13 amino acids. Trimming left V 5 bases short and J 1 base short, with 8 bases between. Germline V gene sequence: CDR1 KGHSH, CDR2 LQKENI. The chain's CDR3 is CASSAGENTEAFF. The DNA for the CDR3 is TGTGCCAGCTCAGCAGGGGAGAACACTGAAGCTTTCTTT.

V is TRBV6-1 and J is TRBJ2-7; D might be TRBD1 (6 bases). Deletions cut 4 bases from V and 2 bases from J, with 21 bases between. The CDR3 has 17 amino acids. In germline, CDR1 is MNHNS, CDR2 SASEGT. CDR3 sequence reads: CASSVTTTGSRAYEQYF. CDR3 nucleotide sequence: TGTGCCAGCAGTGTCACAACAACAGGGAGTAGGGCCTACGAGCAGTACTTC.

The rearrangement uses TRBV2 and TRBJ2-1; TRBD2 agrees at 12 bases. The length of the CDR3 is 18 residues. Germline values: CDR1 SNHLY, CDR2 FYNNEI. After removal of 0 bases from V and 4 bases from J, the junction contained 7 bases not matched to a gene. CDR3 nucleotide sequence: TGTGCCAGCAGTGAAGCAGCACTAGCGGGAGGAAAATACAATGAGCAGTTCTTC. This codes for CASSEAALAGGKYNEQFF.

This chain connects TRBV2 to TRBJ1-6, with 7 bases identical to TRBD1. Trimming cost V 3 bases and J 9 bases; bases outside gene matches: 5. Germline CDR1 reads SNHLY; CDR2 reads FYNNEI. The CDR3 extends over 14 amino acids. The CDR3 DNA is TGTGCCAGCAGTGAGGTCCCAGGGGGTTCACCCCTCCACTTT. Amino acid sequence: CASSEVPGGSPLHF.